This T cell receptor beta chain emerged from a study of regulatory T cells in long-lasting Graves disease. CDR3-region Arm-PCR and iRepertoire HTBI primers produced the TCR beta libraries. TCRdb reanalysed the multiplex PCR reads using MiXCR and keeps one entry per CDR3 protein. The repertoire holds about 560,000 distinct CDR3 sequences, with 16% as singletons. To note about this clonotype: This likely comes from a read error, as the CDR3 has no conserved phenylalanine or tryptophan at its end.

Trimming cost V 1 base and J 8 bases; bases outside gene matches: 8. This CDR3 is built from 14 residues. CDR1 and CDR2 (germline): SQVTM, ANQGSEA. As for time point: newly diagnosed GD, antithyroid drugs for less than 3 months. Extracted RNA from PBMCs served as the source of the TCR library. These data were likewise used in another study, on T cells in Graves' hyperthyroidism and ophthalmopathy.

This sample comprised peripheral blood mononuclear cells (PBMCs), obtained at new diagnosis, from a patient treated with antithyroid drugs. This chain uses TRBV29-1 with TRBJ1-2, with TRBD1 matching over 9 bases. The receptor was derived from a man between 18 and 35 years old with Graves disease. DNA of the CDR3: TGCAGCGTTGAAGCGGGACAGGGCTTTGGGGGCTACACCATC. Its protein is CSVEAGQGFGGYTI.